Sequencing of this T cell receptor beta chain was carried out in a study of blood T cell repertoires in COVID-19. Germline V CDR1 and CDR2: MNHEY, SMNVEV (reference sequence). Trimming shortened V by 2 bases and J by 6 bases, and 11 bases separated the two germline ends. The CDR3 runs 13 residues. Clones were read by immunoSEQ multiplex PCR, and TCRdb kept only the in-frame ones, dropping some. The sample shows about 160,000 clones, 70% to 80% of them seen only once. Sequenced: peripheral blood. J is TRBJ2-7 and V is TRBV27; D might be TRBD2 (6 bases). The sequence was collected from a woman aged 60-75 years with COVID-19, enrolled during active disease. This chain's CDR3 is CASSLPGVGEQYF. CDR3 DNA: TGTGCCAGCAGTTTACCGGGGGTCGGCGAGCAGTACTTC.